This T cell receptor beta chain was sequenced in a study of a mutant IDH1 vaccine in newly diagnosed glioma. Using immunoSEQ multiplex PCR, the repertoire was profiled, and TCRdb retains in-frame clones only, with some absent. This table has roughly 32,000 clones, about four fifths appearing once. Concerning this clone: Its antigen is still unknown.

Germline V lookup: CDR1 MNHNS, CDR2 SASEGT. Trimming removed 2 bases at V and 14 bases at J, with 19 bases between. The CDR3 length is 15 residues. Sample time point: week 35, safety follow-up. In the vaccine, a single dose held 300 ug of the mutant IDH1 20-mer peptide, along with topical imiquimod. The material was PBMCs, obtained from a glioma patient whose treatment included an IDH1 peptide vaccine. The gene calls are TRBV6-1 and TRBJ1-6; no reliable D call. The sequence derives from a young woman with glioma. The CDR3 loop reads CASSEIPGSAESLHF. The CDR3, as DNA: TGTGCCAGCAGTGAAATCCCCGGGTCGGCGGAGTCCCTCCACTTT.